This entry concerns a single TCR beta chain. The antigen is unknown. This record belongs to a study of T cells in Graves' hyperthyroidism and ophthalmopathy. The diagnostic basis comprised clinical symptoms, serum thyroxine and TRAb, thyroid ultrasound and orbital computed tomography. Preceding any ophthalmopathy symptoms, the blood sample dates from first hyperthyroidism diagnosis. The source material, RNA transcripts, was used to amplify TCR beta CDR3 regions. The HTBI primer set drove a first-round RT-PCR of the TCR CDR3. TCRdb reprocessed the multiplex PCR reads via MiXCR and lists one record per CDR3 protein. This table holds 270,000 or so distinct CDR3 sequences, about 25% found once. The study's findings and limits: Most clonotypes expanded in thyroid above 0.001 were likewise present in blood.

From germline, CDR1 is MDHEN and CDR2 SYDVKM. The CDR3 loop spans 15 amino acids. V was clipped by 2 bases and J by 1 base, with 9 bases between them. The sample taken for sequencing was blood. This sequence was found in a man aged 40-49 years with Graves' hyperthyroidism that later progressed to Graves' ophthalmopathy. The chain uses TRBV28 and TRBJ1-5; possibly TRBD1 for D (6 bases). CDR3: CASSLVRGSNQPQHF. The CDR3 DNA reads TGTGCCAGCAGTTTAGTCAGGGGAAGCAATCAGCCCCAGCATTTT.